One and the same sample provided the 19 T cell receptor beta chains below, sequenced in a study of blood T cell repertoires in COVID-19. Produced via immunoSEQ multiplex PCR; TCRdb's table is partial and in-frame only. The sample lists 150,000 to 200,000 clones; about nine tenths were seen once. The sequencing input was peripheral blood. The receptors were gathered from a man aged 25 to 45 with COVID-19, enrolled during active disease.

The V and J genes are TRBV7-2 and TRBJ2-1; 9 bases match TRBD1. CDR3 length: 15 amino acids. In germline, CDR1 is SGHTA, CDR2 FQGNSA. V lost 5 bases and J lost 6; bases outside the gene matches: 8. DNA of the CDR3: TGTGCCAGCAGCCCCCGGGGACAGGGTGGCAATGAGCAGTTCTTC. Its protein product is CASSPRGQGGNEQFF.

This clone was found once. The chain is built from TRBV12-3 or TRBV12-4 and TRBJ1-2; unclear D gene. The V and J ends lost 6 bases and 0 bases respectively, with 8 bases between them. The CDR3 has 13 residues. CDR3 residues: CASRLTSNYGYTF. In DNA form, the CDR3 reads TGTGCCAGCAGATTGACATCTAACTATGGCTACACCTTC.

The DNA for the CDR3 is TGTGCCAGCTCCGAACGCAGGTACACTGAAGCTTTCTTT. The encoded protein is CASSERRYTEAFF. This rearrangement joins TRBV12-3 or TRBV12-4 to TRBJ1-1, with D uncertain. The CDR3 length is 13 residues. V was clipped by 8 bases and J by 3 bases, with 13 bases between them.

This clone occurred once. This sequence joins TRBV7-6 and TRBJ2-2; TRBD2 matches at 7 bases. In germline, CDR1 is SGHVS, CDR2 FNYEAQ. With 2 bases clipped from V and 7 bases from J, the junction kept 7 bases outside the gene matches. CDR3 length equals 15 residues. The CDR3 is CASSLTAGVGGELFF. CDR3 DNA: TGTGCCAGCAGCTTAACGGCGGGAGTCGGCGGGGAGCTGTTTTTT.

This rearrangement joins TRBV28 to TRBJ1-3; tentative D call: TRBD1 (6 bases). In germline, CDR1 is MDHEN, CDR2 SYDVKM. Trimming stripped 3 bases from V and 0 bases from J, with 15 bases between. The CDR3 contains 17 residues. The CDR3 DNA sequence: TGTGCCAGCAGTTTGTCCTTGGACAGTAGCTCTGGAAACACCATATATTTT. The encoded protein is CASSLSLDSSSGNTIYF.

This clone was recorded once. This chain connects TRBV12-5 to TRBJ1-1; no reliable D call. Germline V CDR1 and CDR2: LGHNT, FRNRAP. Trimming shortened V by 8 bases and J by 7 bases, and 11 bases separated the two germline ends. This CDR3 is 11 amino acids long. The CDR3 reads CASWAGIEAFF. CDR3 DNA sequence: TGTGCTAGTTGGGCAGGAATTGAAGCTTTCTTT.

The rearrangement uses TRBV7-9 and TRBJ1-2, with D perhaps TRBD1 (6 bases). This CDR3 comprises 14 residues. Per germline, CDR1 SEHNR and CDR2 FQNEAQ (reference sequence). Trimming removed 3 bases at V and 3 bases at J, with 11 bases between. CDR3 sequence (DNA): TGTGCCAGCAGCTTTACAGGGACGGACTATGGCTACACCTTC. Amino acids: CASSFTGTDYGYTF.

The table lists this clone with a count of one. CDR3 nucleotide sequence: TGTGCCAGCAGTTTTTCACTCACAGATACGCAGTATTTT. It translates to CASSFSLTDTQYF. The rearrangement uses TRBV12-3 or TRBV12-4 and TRBJ2-3; D gene unclear. The CDR3 is 13 residues long. V lost 3 bases, J lost 2 bases, and 6 bases lay in between.

This clone was counted only a few times. The chain is built from TRBV27 and TRBJ2-7, with a possible D match to TRBD1 (6 bases). The CDR3 is made up of 14 amino acids. V lost 2 bases, J lost 5 bases, and 13 bases lay in between. Germline loops: CDR1 MNHEY, CDR2 SMNVEV (reference sequence). The CDR3 sequence is CASSLRSGADEQYF. For the CDR3, the DNA is TGTGCCAGCAGTTTAAGGTCAGGGGCAGACGAGCAGTACTTC.

This clone was picked up one time. The chain uses TRBV11-3 and TRBJ1-1; weak D call: TRBD1 (5 bases). V was pared by 0 bases and J by 11 bases, with 19 bases between. The V gene's germline CDR1 is SGHNT and CDR2 YENEEA. This CDR3 has 15 residues. The CDR3 DNA is TGTGCCAGCAGCTTAGACCTGGGGCAGAGTGACTGGGCTTTCTTT. Protein sequence: CASSLDLGQSDWAFF.

The chain links TRBV3-1 (or the pseudogene TRBV3-2) to TRBJ1-1; TRBD1 is a possible D gene (5 bases). The V end lost 4 bases, the J end lost 5 bases, and 14 bases lay between the germline ends. Germline values: CDR1 LGHDT, CDR2 YNNKEL (reference sequence). The CDR3 length is 14 residues. The CDR3 reads CASSLAIRGTEAFF. Here the CDR3 DNA reads TGTGCCAGCAGCCTTGCGATTAGGGGAACTGAAGCTTTCTTT.

The chain employs TRBV19 and TRBJ2-3; D is ambiguous. Germline lookup yields CDR1 LNHDA and CDR2 SQIVND (reference sequence). CDR3 length: 13 amino acids. V lost 5 bases and J 1 base, leaving 7 bases between the germline ends. CDR3 residues: CASSQVRTDTQYF. The DNA for the CDR3 is TGTGCCAGTAGTCAGGTCCGCACAGATACGCAGTATTTT.

V usage is TRBV7-2 and J usage is TRBJ2-3; D not resolved. The V end lost 5 bases, the J end lost 0 bases, and 15 bases lay between the germline ends. Per germline, CDR1 SGHTA and CDR2 FQGNSA. This CDR3 contains 16 residues. The DNA for the CDR3 is TGTGCCAGCAGCCGCCTGAGTCGTGCTAGCACAGATACGCAGTATTTT. The encoded protein is CASSRLSRASTDTQYF. The full variable domain, completed using reference TRBV7-2 and TRBJ2-3, is GAGVSQSPSNKVTEKGKDVELRCDPISGHTALYWYRQSLGQGLEFLIYFQGNSAPDKSGLPSDRFSAERTGGSVSTLTIQRTQQEDSAVYLCASSRLSRASTDTQYFGPGTRLTVL.

The chain links TRBV12-3 or TRBV12-4 to TRBJ2-3; D not resolved. The CDR3 is 12 residues long. V shed 5 bases and J shed 3 bases, with 6 bases lying between them. The CDR3 protein is CASSPFTDTQYF. As DNA, the CDR3 is TGTGCCAGCAGTCCGTTTACAGATACGCAGTATTTT.

This clone was seen more than once but under ten times. The V gene is TRBV4-1, the J gene TRBJ1-6; 9 nucleotides match TRBD1. This CDR3 contains 17 residues. After removal of 5 bases from V and 6 bases from J, the junction contained 11 bases not matched to a gene. Germline CDR1 and CDR2: MGHRA and YSYEKL. The CDR3 DNA is TGCGCCAGCAGCAAAGCCGGGACAGGGTATAGTAATTCACCCCTCCACTTT. Residues: CASSKAGTGYSNSPLHF.

The rearrangement links TRBV27 to TRBJ1-1; possibly TRBD1 for D (6 bases). Trimming removed 1 base at V and 0 bases at J, with 12 bases between. The CDR3 runs to 16 residues. Germline assignment: CDR1 MNHEY and CDR2 SMNVEV (reference sequence). CDR3 loop: CASSLFRTDMNTEAFF. The DNA for the CDR3 is TGTGCCAGCAGTTTATTCAGGACAGATATGAACACTGAAGCTTTCTTT.

V and J are TRBV7-9 and TRBJ2-7; D possibly corresponds to TRBD2 (5 bases). The CDR3 has 12 residues. Trimming removed 0 bases from V and 7 bases from J, with 7 bases in between. Germline V lookup: CDR1 SEHNR, CDR2 FQNEAQ (reference sequence). As DNA, the CDR3 is TGTGCCAGCAGCTTAGCGCGGGCGGAGCAGTACTTC. This encodes CASSLARAEQYF.

The rearrangement links TRBV7-3 to TRBJ2-7; 8 nucleotides line up with TRBD2. CDR1 is SGHTA and CDR2 is FQGTGA in the germline V gene. With V trimmed by 2 bases and J by 5 bases, 8 bases remained unmatched. This CDR3 contains 15 residues. CDR3 in DNA: TGTGCCAGCAGCTTAGAGGGACTAGTGGGGGACGAGCAGTACTTC. Translated, it gives CASSLEGLVGDEQYF.

The rearrangement uses TRBV7-2 and TRBJ1-2, with D perhaps TRBD1 (5 bases). Germline lookup yields CDR1 SGHTA and CDR2 FQGNSA. The CDR3 extends over 16 amino acids. V shed 2 bases and J shed 4 bases, with 17 bases lying between them. The CDR3 nucleotides are TGTGCCAGCAGCTTATTAGAACAGGAAGCCCGCTATGGCTACACCTTC. It is translated as CASSLLEQEARYGYTF.